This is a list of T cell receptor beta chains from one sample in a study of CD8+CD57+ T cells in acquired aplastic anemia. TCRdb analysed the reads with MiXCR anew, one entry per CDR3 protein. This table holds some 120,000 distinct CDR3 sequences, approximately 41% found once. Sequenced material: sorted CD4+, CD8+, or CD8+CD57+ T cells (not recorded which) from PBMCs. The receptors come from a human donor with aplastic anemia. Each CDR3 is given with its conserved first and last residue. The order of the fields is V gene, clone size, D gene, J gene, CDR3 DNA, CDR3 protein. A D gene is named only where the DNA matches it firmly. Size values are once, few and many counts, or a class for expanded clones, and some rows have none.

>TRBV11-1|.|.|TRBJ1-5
TGTGCCAGCAGCTTAATGAAACAGGGTCAGAATCAGCCCCAGCATTTT
CASSLMKQGQNQPQHF
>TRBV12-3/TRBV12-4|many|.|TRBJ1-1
TGTGCCAGCAGGTCGGGGGCGTTGAACACTGAAGCTTTCTTT
CASRSGALNTEAFF
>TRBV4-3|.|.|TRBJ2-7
TGCGCCAGCAGCCAAGATACAGAGCTGTCCGAGCAGTACTTC
CASSQDTELSEQYF
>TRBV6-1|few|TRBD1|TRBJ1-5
TGTGCCAGCAGCCGGACAGGCCTTAATAGCAATCAGCCCCAGCATTTT
CASSRTGLNSNQPQHF
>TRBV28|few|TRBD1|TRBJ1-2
TGTGCCAGCACCCAGGGACAGGGAAGTTACGGCTACACCTTC
CASTQGQGSYGYTF
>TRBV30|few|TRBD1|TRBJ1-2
TGTGCCTGGAGGGATAAAACCCGACAGGGAAGAGAACGATCCACCTTC
CAWRDKTRQGRERSTF
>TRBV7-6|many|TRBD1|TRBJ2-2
TGTGCCAGCAGCTTAGAAGGGGGCTTCACCGGGGAGCTGTTTTTT
CASSLEGGFTGELFF
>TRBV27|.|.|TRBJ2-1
TGTGCCAGCAGTACCTCATACAATGAGCAGTTCTTC
CASSTSYNEQFF
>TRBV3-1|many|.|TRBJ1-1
TGTGCCAGCAGCCTCCGGACGCCTTCCCAGAACACTGAAGCTTTCTTT
CASSLRTPSQNTEAFF
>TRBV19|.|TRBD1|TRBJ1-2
TGTGCCAGTAGTCTCTCACCCGGGACAGGAATTCGGGTGTATGGCTACACCTTC
CASSLSPGTGIRVYGYTF
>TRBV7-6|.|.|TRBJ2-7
TGTGCCAGCAGCCTCGGAAGCTACCAGCAGTACTTC
CASSLGSYQQYF
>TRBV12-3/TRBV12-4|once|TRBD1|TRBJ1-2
TGTGCCATCAACCCCTACGGACAGGGGGACTATGGCTACACCTTC
CAINPYGQGDYGYTF
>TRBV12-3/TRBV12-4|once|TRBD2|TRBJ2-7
TGTGCCAGCAGCCGGCGGAGCGGGGGAACATACGAGCAGTACTTC
CASSRRSGGTYEQYF
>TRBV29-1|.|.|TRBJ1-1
TGCAGCGTTGAGTTTACGGGGGCTAGGGACACTGAAGCTTTCTTT
CSVEFTGARDTEAFF
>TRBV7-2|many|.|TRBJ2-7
TGTGCCAGCAGCCGAAAACAGTCCTACGAGCAGTACTTC
CASSRKQSYEQYF
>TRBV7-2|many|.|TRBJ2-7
TGTGCCAGCAGCTCTTACAGTATTCCCTACGAGCAGTACTTC
CASSSYSIPYEQYF
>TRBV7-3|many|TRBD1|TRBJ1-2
TGTGCCAGCAGCCCTGCCCAAGTCGGGACAGGGGATGGCTACACCTTC
CASSPAQVGTGDGYTF
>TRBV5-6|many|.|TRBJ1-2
TGTGCCAGCAGCTTGGGTGTGGGTGACTATGGCTACACCTTC
CASSLGVGDYGYTF
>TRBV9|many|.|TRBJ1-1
TGTGCCACCATAGGGAGGGACACTGAAGCTTTCTTT
CATIGRDTEAFF
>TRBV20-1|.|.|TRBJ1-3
TGCAGTGCTAGACCTCAGGGGTTTGGAAACACCATATATTTT
CSARPQGFGNTIYF
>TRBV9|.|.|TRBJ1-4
TGTGCCAGCAGCCCCTCAGGTGGTAGTAATGAAAAACTGTTTTTT
CASSPSGGSNEKLFF
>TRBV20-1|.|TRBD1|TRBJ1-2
TGCAGTGCCCCGGACAGGGGCGGCTATGGCTACGCCTTC
CSAPDRGGYGYAF
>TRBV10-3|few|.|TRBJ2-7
TGTGCCATCAGTATAGGAACTTCCTACGAGCAGTACTTC
CAISIGTSYEQYF
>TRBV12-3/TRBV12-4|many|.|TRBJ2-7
TGTGCCAGCAGTTTAAGCGGTTCCTACGAGCAGTACTTC
CASSLSGSYEQYF
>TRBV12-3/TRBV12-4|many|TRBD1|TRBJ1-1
TGTGCCAGCAGCCGAGACAGGGTGAACACTGAAGCTTTCTTT
CASSRDRVNTEAFF
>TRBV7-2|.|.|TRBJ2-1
TGTGCCAGCAGCTTAGCGTATTACAATGAGCAGTTCTTC
CASSLAYYNEQFF
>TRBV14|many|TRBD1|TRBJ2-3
TGTGCCAGCAGCCCGGACAGGGGATTCACAGATACGCAGTATTTT
CASSPDRGFTDTQYF
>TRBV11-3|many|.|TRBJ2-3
TGTGCCAGCAGCTTAGATTCTAGAGATACGCAGTATTTT
CASSLDSRDTQYF
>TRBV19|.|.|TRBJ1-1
TGTGCCAGTACCAGCCGGGGGAACACTGAAGCTTTCTTT
CASTSRGNTEAFF
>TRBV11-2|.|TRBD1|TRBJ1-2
TGTGCCAGCAGCTTAGGCGGACAGGGGCAGGACTATGGCTACACCTTC
CASSLGGQGQDYGYTF
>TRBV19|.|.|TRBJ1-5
TGTGCCAGTAGTTCCCGGACAGTTTCTCAGCCCCAGCATTTT
CASSSRTVSQPQHF
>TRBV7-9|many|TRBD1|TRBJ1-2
TGTGCCAGCAGCTCGACAGGGGAAGGTGGCTACACCTTC
CASSSTGEGGYTF
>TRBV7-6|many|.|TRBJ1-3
TGTGCCAGCAGCCCAGGGTTTGGGAACACCATATATTTT
CASSPGFGNTIYF
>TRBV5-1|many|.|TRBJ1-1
TGCGCCAGCAGCTTGGTGGAGACCATGAACACTGAAGCTTTCTTT
CASSLVETMNTEAFF
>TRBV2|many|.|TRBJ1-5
TGTGCCAGCAGGGGGGACGGAACCGATCAGCCCCAGCATTTT
CASRGDGTDQPQHF
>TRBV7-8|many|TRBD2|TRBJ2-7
TGTGCCAGCAGCTTTAGCGGGGGTTTAGTCGGCGAGCAGTACTTC
CASSFSGGLVGEQYF
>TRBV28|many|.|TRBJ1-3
TGTGCCAGCAGGGGGGCCGGGTCGGGGAACACCATATATTTT
CASRGAGSGNTIYF
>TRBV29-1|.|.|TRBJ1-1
TGCAGCGTGTACCGGGACAAGAGTCCTTTGAACACTGAAGCTTTCTTT
CSVYRDKSPLNTEAFF
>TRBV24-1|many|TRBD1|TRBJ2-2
TGTGCCACCAGTTTTTCACCGGGACAGGGAACCGGGGAGCTGTTTTTT
CATSFSPGQGTGELFF
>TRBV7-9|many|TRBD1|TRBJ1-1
TGTGCCAGCAGCCCAGGGGGTTCGGGCACTGAAGCTTTCTTT
CASSPGGSGTEAFF
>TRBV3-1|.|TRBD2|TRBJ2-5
TGTGCCAGCAGACGACTAGCGGAAGAGACCCAGTACTTC
CASRRLAEETQYF
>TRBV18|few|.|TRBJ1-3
TGTGCCAGCTCACCACCTTTTGGGAACACCATATATTTT
CASSPPFGNTIYF
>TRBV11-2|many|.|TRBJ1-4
TGTGCCAGCAGCCCAGGACAGCGATATTCAACTAATGAAAAACTGTTTTTT
CASSPGQRYSTNEKLFF
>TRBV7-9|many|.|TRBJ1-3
TGTGCCAGCCTTAGCTCTGGAAACACCATATATTTT
CASLSSGNTIYF
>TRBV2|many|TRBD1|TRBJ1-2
TGTGCCAGCAGCGGACAGGGAGATCGCAATGGCTACACCTTC
CASSGQGDRNGYTF
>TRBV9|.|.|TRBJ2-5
TGTGCCAGCAGCGTATCGGAGACCCAGTACTTC
CASSVSETQYF
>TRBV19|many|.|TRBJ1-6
TGTGCCAGTAGTACAGGACCATTAGACTCACCCCTCCACTTT
CASSTGPLDSPLHF
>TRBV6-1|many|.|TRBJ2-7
TGTGCCAGCAGCCCGGGAGCCAACTACGAGCAGTACTTC
CASSPGANYEQYF
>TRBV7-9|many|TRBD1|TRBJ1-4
TGTGCCAGCAGCCTAGCAGGGGGGCGTAATGAAAAACTGTTTTTT
CASSLAGGRNEKLFF
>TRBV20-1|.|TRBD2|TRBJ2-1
TGCAGTGCTAGAGAGGGGACTAGCGGGGACCGCAGCGAGCAGTTCTTC
CSAREGTSGDRSEQFF
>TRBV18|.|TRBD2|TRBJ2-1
TGTGCCAGCTCACCCGCCCCAGCGGGGGCCGGACGGGAGCAGTTCTTC
CASSPAPAGAGREQFF
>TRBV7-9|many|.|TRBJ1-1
TGTGCCAGCAGCTTAGCCAGGGGGAACACTGAAGCTTTCTTT
CASSLARGNTEAFF
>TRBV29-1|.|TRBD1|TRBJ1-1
TGCAGCGCCTCAGGGGGAAGGACTGAAGCTTTCTTT
CSASGGRTEAFF
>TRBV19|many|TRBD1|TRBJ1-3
TGTGCCAGTACCCTGGGACAGTTCTCTGGAAACACCATATATTTT
CASTLGQFSGNTIYF
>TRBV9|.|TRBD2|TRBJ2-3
TGTGCCAGCAGCACTCGGACTAGCGGGGGGACAAGCACAGATACGCAGTATTTT
CASSTRTSGGTSTDTQYF
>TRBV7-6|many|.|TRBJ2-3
TGTGCCAGCAGCTTAGCGGGGCGCTCAGATACGCAGTATTTT
CASSLAGRSDTQYF
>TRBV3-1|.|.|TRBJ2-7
TGTGCCAGCAGCTGGGCGACAGGTGGCGAGCAGTACTTC
CASSWATGGEQYF
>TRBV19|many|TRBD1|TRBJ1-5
TGTGCCAGTACCCACTCGGGGGACAGGGAGTTTGGTCAGCCCCAGCATTTT
CASTHSGDREFGQPQHF
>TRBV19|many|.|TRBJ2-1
TGTGCCAGTAGTACCTCAGGGGCCTCCTACAATGAGCAGTTCTTC
CASSTSGASYNEQFF
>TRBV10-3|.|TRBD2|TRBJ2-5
TGTGCCATCAAACTAGCGGGGGGGGAGGCCCAGTACTTC
CAIKLAGGEAQYF